This T cell receptor (beta chain) was captured in a study of blood T cells in healthy people across ages. A second PCR, run for about 6 to 11 cycles, used a sample-barcoded 5' primer plus a J-beta primer mix. TCRdb re-called the 5' RACE reads through MiXCR, storing one row per CDR3 protein. This sample has around 1,900,000 distinct CDR3 sequences; 35% to 50% occur once, and the top ten carry more than 20%. Germline CDR1 is SGHRS and CDR2 is YFSETQ. CDR3 length: 14 amino acids. This clonotype was seen repeatedly, ten times or more. The junction does not match germline at one end; this may be a read error.

The J gene is TRBJ2-7, the V gene TRBV5-1, with D perhaps matching TRBD1 or TRBD2 (5 bases each). Sequences were obtained from blood. This TCR was recovered from a human donor in good health. Written as DNA, the CDR3 is TGTGCCAGCAGCTCCGGGACGGCTTCCTACGAGCAGTACTTC. Translation: CASSSGTASYEQYF.